A single T cell receptor beta chain is shown here with its context. Method: immunoSEQ multiplex PCR; TCRdb's copy keeps in-frame clones and lacks some. Of over 10,000 clones in the sample, approximately 88% were seen once. The data stem from a study of T cell changes during pregnancy in multiple sclerosis. This receptor was identified in a female donor in good health, enrolled as a control in a pregnancy study. The specimen was CD8+ T cells from peripheral blood mononuclear cells, collected in the second trimester of pregnancy.

The DNA of the CDR3 is TGTGCCAGCAGAAAGATGACATCCCCGGGGTATGGCTACACCTTC. Protein: CASRKMTSPGYGYTF. The J gene is TRBJ1-2, the V gene TRBV6-5; D is uncertain. The germline CDR1 and CDR2 sequences are MNHEY and SVGAGI. This CDR3 region has 15 residues. V gave up 6 bases and J gave up 5 bases, with 19 bases separating them.